This TCR beta chain was recorded in a study of shared clonotypes between healthy human individuals. Positively selected for CCR7, the CD45RO-negative cells used as naive CD8 cells excluded terminally differentiated effector memory CD45RA+ cells. As regards this clone: Its antigen remains unidentified. The sample carries other DNA sequences with the same CDR3.

V lost 3 bases and J lost 1, with 11 bases in between. This CDR3 region has 14 residues. The germline gives CDR1 SGHDT, CDR2 YYEEEE. Overall study results and limits: A handful of donors shared roughly 5% of their naive CD4 clonotypes. There were few donors, and this limited the genetic and exposure-history diversity represented.

An assay was performed, and its level was deep. TCRdb's copy holds only in-frame clones and misses some; the assay was immunoSEQ multiplex PCR. The repertoire holds 1.5 million to 2.5 million clones, with about 95% as singletons. The sample consisted of naive CD8+ T cells sorted from blood. The rearrangement joins TRBV5-6 to TRBJ2-7; TRBD1 might be the D (7 bases). This sequence was found in a young man in good health. The CDR3 bases are TGTGCCAGCAGCTGGGGGGACAGTTCCTACGAGCAGTACTTC. Translated: CASSWGDSSYEQYF. Together with reference TRBV5-6 and TRBJ2-7, the CDR3 gives the full variable domain: DAGVTQSPTHLIKTRGQQVTLRCSPKSGHDTVSWYQQALGQGPQFIFQYYEEEERQRGNFPDRFSGHQFPNYSSELNVNALLLGDSALYLCASSWGDSSYEQYFGPGTRLTVT.